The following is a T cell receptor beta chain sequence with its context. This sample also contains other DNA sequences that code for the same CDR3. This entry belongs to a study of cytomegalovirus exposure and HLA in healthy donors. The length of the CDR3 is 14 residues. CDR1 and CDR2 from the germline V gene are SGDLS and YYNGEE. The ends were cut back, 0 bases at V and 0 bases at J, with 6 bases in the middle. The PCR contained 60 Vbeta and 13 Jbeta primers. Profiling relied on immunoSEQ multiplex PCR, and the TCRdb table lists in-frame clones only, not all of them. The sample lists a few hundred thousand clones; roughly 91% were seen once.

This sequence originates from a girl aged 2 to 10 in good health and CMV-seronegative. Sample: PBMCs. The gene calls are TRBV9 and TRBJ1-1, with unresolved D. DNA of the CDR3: TGTGCCAGCAGCGTAGCCGGTGTGAACACTGAAGCTTTCTTT. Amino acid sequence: CASSVAGVNTEAFF.